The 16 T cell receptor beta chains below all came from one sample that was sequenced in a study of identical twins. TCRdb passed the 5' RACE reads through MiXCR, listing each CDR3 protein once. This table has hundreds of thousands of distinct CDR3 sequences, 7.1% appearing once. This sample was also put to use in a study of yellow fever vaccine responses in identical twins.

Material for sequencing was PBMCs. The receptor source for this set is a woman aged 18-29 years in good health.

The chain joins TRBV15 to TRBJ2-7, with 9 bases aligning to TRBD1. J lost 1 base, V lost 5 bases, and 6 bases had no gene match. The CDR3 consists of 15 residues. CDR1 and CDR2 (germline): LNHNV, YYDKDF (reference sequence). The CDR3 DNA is TGTGCCACCAGCCGGGGACAGGGTTCTTCCTACGAGCAGTACTTC. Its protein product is CATSRGQGSSYEQYF.

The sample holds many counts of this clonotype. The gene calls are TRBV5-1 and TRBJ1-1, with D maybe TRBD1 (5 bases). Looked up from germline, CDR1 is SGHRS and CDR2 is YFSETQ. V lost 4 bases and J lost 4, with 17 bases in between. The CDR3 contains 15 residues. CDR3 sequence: CASSRGGRAGTEAFF. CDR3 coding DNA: TGCGCCAGCAGCCGTGGTGGCAGGGCGGGCACTGAAGCTTTCTTT.

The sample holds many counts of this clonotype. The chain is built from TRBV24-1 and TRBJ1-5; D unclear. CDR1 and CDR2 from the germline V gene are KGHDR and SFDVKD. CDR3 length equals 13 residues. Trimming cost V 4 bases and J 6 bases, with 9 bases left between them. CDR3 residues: CATSDYVGQPQHF. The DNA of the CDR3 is TGTGCCACCAGTGACTACGTGGGTCAGCCCCAGCATTTT.

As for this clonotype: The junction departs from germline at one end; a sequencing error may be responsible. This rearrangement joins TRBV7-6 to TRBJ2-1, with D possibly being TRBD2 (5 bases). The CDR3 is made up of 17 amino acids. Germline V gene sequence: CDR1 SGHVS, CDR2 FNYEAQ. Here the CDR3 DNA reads TGTGCCAACAGCTTACCCTATTCGGGGAGTACGTACAATGAGCAGTTCTTC. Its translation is CANSLPYSGSTYNEQFF. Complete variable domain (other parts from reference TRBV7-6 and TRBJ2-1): GAGVSQSPRYKVTKRGQDVALRCDPISGHVSLYWYRQALGQGPEFLTYFNYEAQQDKSGLPNDRFSAERPEGSISTLTIQRTEQRDSAMYRCANSLPYSGSTYNEQFFGPGTRLTVL.

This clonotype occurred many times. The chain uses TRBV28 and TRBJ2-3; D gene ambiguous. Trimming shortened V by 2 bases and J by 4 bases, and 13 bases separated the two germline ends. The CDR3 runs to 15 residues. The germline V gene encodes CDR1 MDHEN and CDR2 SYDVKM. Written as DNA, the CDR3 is TGTGCCAGCAGTTTACAGGCGGCTGGGGCAGATACGCAGTATTTT. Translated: CASSLQAAGADTQYF. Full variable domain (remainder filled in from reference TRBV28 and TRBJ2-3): DVKVTQSSRYLVKRTGEKVFLECVQDMDHENMFWYRQDPGLGLRLIYFSYDVKMKEKGDIPEGYSVSREKKERFSLILESASTNQTSMYLCASSLQAAGADTQYFGPGTRLTVL.

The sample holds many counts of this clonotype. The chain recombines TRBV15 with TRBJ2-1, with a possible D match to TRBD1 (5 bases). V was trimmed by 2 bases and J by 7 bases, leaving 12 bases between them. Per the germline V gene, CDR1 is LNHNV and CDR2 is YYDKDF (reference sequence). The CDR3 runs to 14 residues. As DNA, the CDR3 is TGTGCCACCAGCAGATCCCTAGGGGTGAATGAGCAGTTCTTC. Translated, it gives CATSRSLGVNEQFF.

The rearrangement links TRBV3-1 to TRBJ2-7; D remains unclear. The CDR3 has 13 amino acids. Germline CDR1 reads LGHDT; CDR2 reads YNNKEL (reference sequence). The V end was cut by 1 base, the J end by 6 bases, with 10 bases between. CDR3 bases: TGTGCCAGCAGCCAAGGAGCCTCTGGCGAGCAGTACGTC. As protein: CASSQGASGEQYV.

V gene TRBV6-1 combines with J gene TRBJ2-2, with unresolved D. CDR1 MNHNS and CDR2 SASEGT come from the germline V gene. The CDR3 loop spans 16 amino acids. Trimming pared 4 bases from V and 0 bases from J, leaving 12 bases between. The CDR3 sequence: CASSGASPSNTGELFF. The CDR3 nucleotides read TGTGCCAGCAGTGGGGCTTCCCCGTCGAACACCGGGGAGCTGTTTTTT.

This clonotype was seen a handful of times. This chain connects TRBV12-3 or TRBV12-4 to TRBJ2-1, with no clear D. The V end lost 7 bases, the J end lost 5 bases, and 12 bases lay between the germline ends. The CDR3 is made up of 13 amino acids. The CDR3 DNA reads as TGTGCCAGCACTCTAAGAATAGACAATGAGCAGTTCTTC. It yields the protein CASTLRIDNEQFF.

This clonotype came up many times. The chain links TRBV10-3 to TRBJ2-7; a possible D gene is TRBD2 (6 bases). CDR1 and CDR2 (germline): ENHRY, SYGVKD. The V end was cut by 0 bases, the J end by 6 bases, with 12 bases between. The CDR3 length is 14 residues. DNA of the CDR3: TGTGCCATCAGTGAGTCGAATGGGGGGAGCGAGCAGTACTTC. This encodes CAISESNGGSEQYF.

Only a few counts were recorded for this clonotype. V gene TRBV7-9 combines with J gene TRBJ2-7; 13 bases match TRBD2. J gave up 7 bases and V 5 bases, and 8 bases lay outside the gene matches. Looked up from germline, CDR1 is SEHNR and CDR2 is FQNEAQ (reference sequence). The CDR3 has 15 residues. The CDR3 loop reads CASSPGTSGTREQYF. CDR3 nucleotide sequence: TGTGCCAGCAGCCCAGGGACTAGCGGGACGAGGGAGCAGTACTTC. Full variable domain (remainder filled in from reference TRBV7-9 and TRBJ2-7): DTGVSQNPRHKITKRGQNVTFRCDPISEHNRLYWYRQTLGQGPEFLTYFQNEAQLEKSRLLSDRFSAERPKGSFSTLEIQRTEQGDSAMYLCASSPGTSGTREQYFGPGTRLTVT.

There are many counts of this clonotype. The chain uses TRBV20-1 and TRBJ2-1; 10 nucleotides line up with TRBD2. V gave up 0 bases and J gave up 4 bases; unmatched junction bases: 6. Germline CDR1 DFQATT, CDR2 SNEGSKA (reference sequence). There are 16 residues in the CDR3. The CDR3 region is CSARDGASGGYNEQFF. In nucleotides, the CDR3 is TGCAGTGCTAGAGATGGGGCTAGCGGGGGATACAATGAGCAGTTCTTC.

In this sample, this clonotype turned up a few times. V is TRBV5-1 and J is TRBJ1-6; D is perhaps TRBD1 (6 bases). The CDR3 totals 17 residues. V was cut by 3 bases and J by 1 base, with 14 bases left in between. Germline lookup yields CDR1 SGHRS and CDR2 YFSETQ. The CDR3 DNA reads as TGCGCCAGCAGCTCGGCAGGAGGGGGGTCCTATAATTCACCCCTCCACTTT. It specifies CASSSAGGGSYNSPLHF.

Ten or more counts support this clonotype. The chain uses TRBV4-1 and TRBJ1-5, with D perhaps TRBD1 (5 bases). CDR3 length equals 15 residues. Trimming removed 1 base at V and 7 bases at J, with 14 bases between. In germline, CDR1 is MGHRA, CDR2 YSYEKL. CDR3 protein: CASSQAVGAGQPQHF. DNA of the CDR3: TGCGCCAGCAGCCAAGCGGTCGGGGCTGGGCAGCCCCAGCATTTT.

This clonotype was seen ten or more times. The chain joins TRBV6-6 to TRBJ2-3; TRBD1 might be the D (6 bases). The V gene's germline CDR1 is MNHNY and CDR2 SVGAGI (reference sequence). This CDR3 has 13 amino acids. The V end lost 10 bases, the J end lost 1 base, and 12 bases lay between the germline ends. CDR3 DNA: TGTGCCATCAGGGGTACAGGCACAGATACGCAGTATTTT. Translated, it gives CAIRGTGTDTQYF.

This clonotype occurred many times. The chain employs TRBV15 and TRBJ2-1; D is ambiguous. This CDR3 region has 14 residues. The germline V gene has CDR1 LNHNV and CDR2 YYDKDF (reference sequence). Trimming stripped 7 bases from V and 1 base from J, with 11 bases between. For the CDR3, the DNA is TGTGCCACCAAAGGTGACGGGTCCTACAATGAGCAGTTCTTC. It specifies CATKGDGSYNEQFF.